This TCR beta chain was identified in a study of CD8 T cells in Susac syndrome. Random hexamers served to reverse transcribe roughly 0.5 to 1 ug RNA. Amplification of the TCR beta CDR3 was carried out by immunoSEQ multiplex PCR, which spanned a total of 54 Vbeta and 13 Jbeta segments. One entry per CDR3 protein, called by TCRdb with MiXCR from the immunoSEQ multiplex PCR reads. Among 100,000 to 150,000 distinct CDR3 sequences listed, around 94% were seen once. Germline values: CDR1 SGHRS, CDR2 YFSETQ. Trimming took 5 bases from V and 0 from J, leaving 24 bases between them. This CDR3 has 18 amino acids.

The TCR originated in a human donor in good health. The specimen sequenced was CD4+ T cells from PBMCs. The V gene is TRBV5-1, the J gene TRBJ2-7, with a tentative D call TRBD1 (5 bases). This CDR3 reads CASSTLSAGRVSSYEQYF. The DNA of the CDR3 is TGCGCCAGCAGTACACTCTCAGCCGGCAGGGTCTCCTCCTACGAGCAGTACTTC.